Below, 23 T cell receptor beta chains from the same sample are listed, as sequenced in a study of blood T cells in healthy people across ages (dated by TCRdb to about 2015). The protocol used for the library was 5' RACE. Sequencing instrument: Illumina HiSeq 2500. The second PCR ran for about 7 to 11 cycles and used a J-beta primer mix along with a sample-barcoded 5' primer. TCRdb reanalyzed the raw reads on its own, using fastp at Q25 for trimming and MiXCR for clone calling, and kept in-frame beta chains. Rows with one shared CDR3 protein collapse into an entry with the most common genes and DNA. The sample profile shows hundreds of thousands of distinct CDR3 sequences; more than 40% of them were found once. The top ten hold roughly a fifth of the sample. The specimen was blood. The receptors here all came from a man aged 55 to 70 in good health.

This clonotype came up many times. The rearrangement joins TRBV10-3 to TRBJ1-6; the D gene is possibly TRBD1 (5 bases). CDR3 length: 14 residues. The V end lost 6 bases, the J end lost 4 bases, and 10 bases lay between the germline ends. CDR1 and CDR2 (germline): ENHRY, SYGVKD. For the CDR3, the DNA is TGTGCCATCAGGGGGACCGAGTATAATTCACCCCTCCACTTT. Protein: CAIRGTEYNSPLHF.

This clonotype was seen a few times. The chain has TRBV30 and TRBJ2-5; D is possibly TRBD1 or TRBD2 (5 bases each). The CDR3 sequence is 15 residues long. CDR1 and CDR2 from the germline V gene are GTSNPN and SVGIG (reference sequence). The germline V and J ends were trimmed by 2 bases and 5 bases, with 18 bases remaining between them. As DNA, the CDR3 is TGTGCCTGGAGTAGCGGAGACAGAGTAAGGGAGACCCAGTACTTC. Its protein product is CAWSSGDRVRETQYF. The entire variable domain, with the rest obtained from reference TRBV30 and TRBJ2-5, is as follows: SQTIHQWPATLVQPVGSPLSLECTVEGTSNPNLYWYRQAAGRGLQLLFYSVGIGQISSEVPQNLSASRPQDRQFILSSKKLLLSDSGFYLCAWSSGDRVRETQYFGPGTRLLVL.

This clonotype was seen a few times. This chain joins TRBV7-2 and TRBJ2-3, with TRBD1 as a possible D gene (6 bases). Germline CDR1 and CDR2: SGHTA and FQGNSA. V lost 3 bases to trimming and J lost 2 bases, with 15 bases between them. The CDR3 consists of 16 residues. The CDR3 sequence: CASSFQGLIITDTQYF. The CDR3 DNA sequence: TGTGCCAGCAGCTTCCAGGGGTTAATCATCACAGATACGCAGTATTTT.

This clonotype came up a few times. This chain connects TRBV28 to TRBJ2-5; possibly TRBD1 or TRBD2 for D (5 bases each). The DNA end favors TRBJ2-7, so the J call may be wrong. This CDR3 has 15 residues. Germline V gene data show CDR1 as MDHEN and CDR2 as SYDVKM. CDR3 bases: TGTGCCAGCACCAATTTCGGGACCTCACACTACGAGCAGTACTTC. It specifies CASTNFGTSHYEQYF.

This chain uses TRBV20-1 with TRBJ2-1, with unresolved D. V was trimmed by 3 bases and J by 5 bases, leaving 8 bases between them. Germline-derived CDR1 and CDR2 are DFQATT and SNEGSKA (reference sequence). The CDR3 length is 12 residues. The CDR3 bases are TGCAGTGCTAGGTCTCATAACAATGAGCAGTTCTTC. Protein: CSARSHNNEQFF.

This clonotype was counted ten times or more. This sequence joins TRBV5-1 and TRBJ2-4; TRBD1 might be the D (6 bases). The ends were cut back, 5 bases at V and 5 bases at J, with 14 bases in the middle. Germline assignment: CDR1 SGHRS and CDR2 YFSETQ. This CDR3 comprises 14 residues. The DNA for the CDR3 is TGCGCCAGCAGTACCGACAGGATCGAAAACATTCAGTACTTC. It specifies CASSTDRIENIQYF. Combining the CDR3 with reference TRBV5-1 and TRBJ2-4 gives the whole variable domain KAGVTQTPRYLIKTRGQQVTLSCSPISGHRSVSWYQQTPGQGLQFLFEYFSETQRNKGNFPGRFSGRQFSNSRSEMNVSTLELGDSALYLCASSTDRIENIQYFGAGTRLSVL.

The chain couples TRBV15 to TRBJ2-2; TRBD1 agrees at 7 bases. The CDR3 spans 14 residues. Germline V gene lookup returns CDR1 LNHNV and CDR2 YYDKDF (reference sequence). V gave up 3 bases and J gave up 4 bases; unmatched junction bases: 2. For the CDR3, the DNA is TGTGCCACCAGCAGGACAGGGATCACCGGGGAGCTGTTTTTT. Its translation is CATSRTGITGELFF.

This clonotype appeared many times. The chain recombines TRBV6-2 or TRBV6-3 with TRBJ2-1, with D perhaps being TRBD1 or TRBD2 (5 bases each). The V end lost 4 bases, the J end lost 0 bases, and 10 bases lay between the germline ends. The CDR3 covers 15 residues. Germline loops: CDR1 MNHEY, CDR2 SVGEGT. The CDR3 region has the DNA TGTGCCAGCAGTTCGGGACGGCCCTCCTACAATGAGCAGTTCTTC. Translating gives CASSSGRPSYNEQFF.

This clonotype was detected a few times. The genes are TRBV7-2 and TRBJ2-1; D is ambiguous. CDR1 and CDR2 (germline): SGHTA, FQGNSA. The CDR3 sequence is 11 residues long. Trimming took off 3 bases at V and 10 bases at J, with 7 bases between the two ends. The CDR3 sequence is CASSFNSEQFF. The CDR3 DNA reads as TGTGCCAGCAGCTTCAACAGCGAGCAGTTCTTC.

This clonotype was seen only a few times. V is TRBV20-1 and J is TRBJ2-1, with a tentative D call TRBD2 (7 bases). Germline V lookup: CDR1 DFQATT, CDR2 SNEGSKA (reference sequence). CDR3 length: 15 amino acids. The V and J ends lost 0 bases and 3 bases respectively, with 12 bases between them. The CDR3 region is CSAREGGGLYNEQFF. The DNA for the CDR3 is TGCAGTGCTAGAGAGGGGGGGGGCCTCTACAATGAGCAGTTCTTC.

The genes are TRBV28 and TRBJ1-2; D not certain. This CDR3 region has 11 residues. CDR1 MDHEN and CDR2 SYDVKM come from the germline V gene. V was clipped by 10 bases and J by 8 bases, with 14 bases between them. The CDR3 nucleotides read TGTGCCATCTATCGTATGGACGGCTACACCTTC. This sequence encodes CAIYRMDGYTF.

This clonotype was found a few times. The chain joins TRBV5-1 to TRBJ2-1; TRBD1 agrees at 8 bases. Trimming removed 0 bases from V and 8 bases from J; junction bases left unmatched: 7. The CDR3 is 15 amino acids. CDR1 and CDR2 (germline): SGHRS, YFSETQ. CDR3: CASSLGQGAAHEQFF. In DNA, the CDR3 is TGCGCCAGCAGCTTGGGGCAGGGGGCGGCCCATGAGCAGTTCTTC.

The genes are TRBV28 and TRBJ2-5, with unresolved D. Trimming shortened V by 8 bases and J by 4 bases, and 14 bases separated the two germline ends. This CDR3 region has 13 residues. Germline values: CDR1 MDHEN, CDR2 SYDVKM. CDR3 in amino acids: CASRGGLRETQYF. The CDR3 DNA reads as TGTGCCAGCCGAGGTGGGCTCCGAGAGACCCAGTACTTC.

This chain joins TRBV5-5 and TRBJ1-3, with D perhaps TRBD1 (5 bases). The CDR3 runs 15 residues. Deletions cut 4 bases from V and 0 bases from J, with 11 bases between. CDR1 and CDR2 from the germline V gene are SGHKS and YYEKEE (reference sequence). The CDR3 region is CASSPDRLSGNTIYF. CDR3 nucleotide sequence: TGTGCCAGCAGCCCCGACAGACTCTCTGGAAACACCATATATTTT.

Many counts were recorded for this clonotype. The CDR3: CAISADRGQETQYF. The CDR3 bases are TGTGCCATCAGTGCGGACAGGGGGCAAGAGACCCAGTACTTC. The chain couples TRBV10-3 to TRBJ2-5; 10 bases map to TRBD1. From germline, CDR1 is ENHRY and CDR2 SYGVKD. The CDR3 is 14 residues long. V dropped 4 bases and J dropped 2; count of bases not matched to a gene: 1.

The CDR3 DNA reads TGCGCCAGCAGCTCCCGGACAGGGGGCTCCGAGCAGTACTTC. Encoded protein: CASSSRTGGSEQYF. V gene TRBV5-1 combines with J gene TRBJ2-7; 11 bases line up with TRBD1. CDR1 and CDR2 (germline): SGHRS, YFSETQ. J lost 6 bases, V lost 3 bases, and 5 bases had no gene match. This CDR3 has 14 amino acids.

CDR3 in DNA: TGTGCCAGCACCCAGGGCGTATTCTACGAGCAGTACTTC. Its translation: CASTQGVFYEQYF. The chain has TRBV2 and TRBJ2-7; tentative D call: TRBD1 (5 bases). Germline loops: CDR1 SNHLY, CDR2 FYNNEI. V dropped 7 bases and J dropped 3 bases, with 13 bases sitting between them. CDR3 size: 13 residues.

This clonotype has more than one count but fewer than ten. This chain links TRBV12-3 or TRBV12-4 with TRBJ2-1; TRBD1 matches 8 bases. The CDR3 runs 13 residues. After removal of 6 bases from V and 9 bases from J, the junction contained 7 bases not matched to a gene. CDR3 DNA: TGTGCCAGCAGCAGGACAGGGCGGGGTGAGCAGTTCTTC. Its protein is CASSRTGRGEQFF.

This chain joins TRBV9 and TRBJ2-2; 9 bases fit TRBD2. V lost 2 bases and J lost 1; bases outside the gene matches: 6. The CDR3 spans 17 residues. CDR1 SGDLS and CDR2 YYNGEE come from the germline V gene. CDR3 in amino acids: CASSVLSSGVNTGELFF. CDR3 bases: TGTGCCAGCAGCGTCCTATCTAGCGGGGTGAACACCGGGGAGCTGTTTTTT.

Only a few counts were recorded for this clonotype. This chain connects TRBV5-1 to TRBJ2-4; D possibly corresponds to TRBD1 (6 bases). The ends were cut back, 3 bases at V and 0 bases at J, with 19 bases in the middle. This CDR3 is 18 amino acids long. CDR1 and CDR2 from the germline V gene are SGHRS and YFSETQ. Here the CDR3 reads CASSSFSSGQLAKNIQYF. DNA for the CDR3: TGCGCCAGCAGCTCGTTCAGTTCGGGACAACTAGCCAAAAACATTCAGTACTTC.

This clonotype was observed a few times. The chain recombines TRBV7-9 with TRBJ1-6; D gene uncertain. In germline, CDR1 is SEHNR, CDR2 FQNEAQ (reference sequence). The CDR3 totals 13 residues. V lost 4 bases to trimming and J lost 10 bases, with 11 bases between them. In nucleotides, the CDR3 is TGTGCCAGCAGCTCCGGTATCGGGTCACCCCTCCACTTT. Protein product: CASSSGIGSPLHF.

This clonotype was counted only a few times. The chain has TRBV21-1 and TRBJ2-7. TRBV21-1 is flagged as a pseudogene. The CDR3 extends over 16 amino acids. CDR3: CASSKGECMGSYEQYF. DNA of the CDR3: TGTGCCAGCAGCAAAGGAGAGTGTATGGGCTCCTACGAGCAGTACTTC.

There are a few counts of this clonotype. V and J are TRBV4-2 and TRBJ2-6; D is unresolved. The CDR3 is 16 residues long. Per germline, CDR1 LGHNA and CDR2 YNFKEQ. V was pared by 0 bases and J by 1 base, with 7 bases between. CDR3 bases: TGTGCCAGCAGCCAAGAAGTAGGGTCTGGGGCCAACGTCCTGACTTTC. Translation: CASSQEVGSGANVLTF.